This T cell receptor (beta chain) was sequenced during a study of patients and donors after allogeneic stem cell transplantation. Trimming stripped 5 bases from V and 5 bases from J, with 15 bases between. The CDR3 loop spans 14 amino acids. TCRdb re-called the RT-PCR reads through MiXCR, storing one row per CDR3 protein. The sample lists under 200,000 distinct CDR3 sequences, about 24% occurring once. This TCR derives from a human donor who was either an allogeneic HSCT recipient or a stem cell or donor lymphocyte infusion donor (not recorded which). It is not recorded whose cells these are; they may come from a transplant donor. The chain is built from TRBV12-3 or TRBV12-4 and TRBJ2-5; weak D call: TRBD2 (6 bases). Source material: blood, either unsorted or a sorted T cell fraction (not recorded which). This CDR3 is CASSQVGGWETQYF. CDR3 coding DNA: TGTGCCAGCAGTCAGGTGGGGGGATGGGAGACCCAGTACTTC.